This T cell receptor (beta chain) was found in a study of blood T cell repertoires in COVID-19. In this sample, this clone turned up once. TCRdb's table, derived via immunoSEQ multiplex PCR, lists solely in-frame clones and lacks some. The data contain roughly 62,000 clones, around nine tenths of them seen just once; the ten biggest clones take up 5.5% to 6.5%. This CDR3 has 14 amino acids. V dropped 3 bases and J dropped 4 bases, with 13 bases sitting between them. Per germline, CDR1 SGDLS and CDR2 YYNGEE. The chain carries TRBV9 and TRBJ2-5; maybe TRBD2 (7 bases). The TCR was taken from a human donor in a cohort sampled during active COVID-19. The sample taken for sequencing was peripheral blood. The CDR3 region has the DNA TGTGCCAGCAGCGCCCTCGGGGGGCGAGAGACCCAGTACTTC. It encodes CASSALGGRETQYF.